This TCR beta chain was identified during a study of blood T cell repertoires in COVID-19. As for the study in general: Samples came from the United States, Italy and Spain, spanning acute and convalescent COVID-19. PBMCs, B-cell-depleted T cells, or T cells were the source of the cDNA or gDNA that made up the material.

Trimming took 4 bases from V and 8 from J; bases not matched to a gene: 6. CDR3 length equals 15 residues. Germline loops: CDR1 SGHRS, CDR2 YFSETQ. Original data processing: Nucleated cell counts were estimated from reference gene primer amplification. Some clones are missing from TCRdb's copy, which holds only in-frame ones; the method was immunoSEQ multiplex PCR. The V and J calls and clone size come from that table; D and trimming were worked out from the DNA. The sample lists some 120,000 clones, about nine tenths occurring once. The chain combines TRBV5-1 with TRBJ2-1, with TRBD2 identical over 13 bases. The sequence derives from a human donor with active COVID-19. The donor label of this sample is uncertain. Sequenced sample: peripheral blood. The CDR3 coding sequence is TGCGCCAGCAGCCCGGGGACTAGCGGGGTCCATGAGCAGTTCTTC. Amino acid sequence: CASSPGTSGVHEQFF.